These 15 T cell receptor beta chains were all obtained from the same sample, sequenced in a study of technical replicates of blood from a handful of donors. Libraries were prepared by immunoSEQ multiplex PCR; TCRdb keeps only in-frame clonotypes and omits some of them. This sample has some 75,000 clones; approximately 97% occur once, and the top ten carry just over 0.3%. The sample consisted of T cells isolated from PBMCs. The source is a human donor in good health.

This chain connects TRBV27 to TRBJ1-2; possibly TRBD1 for D (5 bases). Looked up from germline, CDR1 is MNHEY and CDR2 is SMNVEV (reference sequence). V lost 4 bases and J lost 5, with 8 bases in between. The CDR3 has 12 amino acids. The CDR3 region has the DNA TGTGCCAGCAGTTCCACAGGTTATGGCTACACCTTC. Encoded protein: CASSSTGYGYTF.

The CDR3 here is CASSLASTIYF. CDR3 DNA: TGTGCCAGCAGCTTAGCCAGCACCATATATTTT. The V and J genes are TRBV7-8 and TRBJ1-3, with D unresolved. Looked up from germline, CDR1 is SGHVS and CDR2 is FQNEAQ. CDR3 size: 11 residues. Trimming took 0 bases from V and 9 from J, leaving 3 bases between them.

The chain uses TRBV28 and TRBJ1-3; perhaps TRBD1 as D (6 bases). The CDR3 loop spans 15 amino acids. Germline CDR1 and CDR2: MDHEN and SYDVKM. Trimming shortened V by 4 bases and J by 4 bases, and 14 bases separated the two germline ends. CDR3 in DNA: TGTGCCAGCAGTTCACCGGGCAGGGGCGGAAACACCATATATTTT. Translating it yields CASSSPGRGGNTIYF.

The CDR3 DNA follows: TGTGCCAGCAGCTTGTTGAGCGGGGTTCACTACGAGCAGTACTTC. Amino acid sequence: CASSLLSGVHYEQYF. The chain is built from TRBV5-6 and TRBJ2-7, with 7 nucleotides matching TRBD2. The CDR3 is 15 residues long. The germline V gene has CDR1 SGHDT and CDR2 YYEEEE. Trimming removed 1 base from V and 3 bases from J; junction bases left unmatched: 7.

A single count supports this clone. The gene calls are TRBV28 and TRBJ2-1; a weak D match, TRBD1 (5 bases). V was clipped by 3 bases and J by 3 bases, with 18 bases between them. This CDR3 has 17 residues. In germline, CDR1 is MDHEN, CDR2 SYDVKM. The CDR3 loop reads CASSLYPRQSFYNEQFF. DNA for the CDR3: TGTGCCAGCAGTTTGTACCCGAGACAGTCCTTCTACAATGAGCAGTTCTTC.

The rearrangement joins TRBV5-3 to TRBJ1-1, with a weak D call TRBD1 (6 bases). TRBV5-3 is classed as an ORF, of uncertain function. V lost 0 bases to trimming and J lost 3 bases, with 12 bases between them. The CDR3 extends over 15 amino acids. The CDR3 DNA sequence: TGTGCCAGAAGCTTGGATGGAGGGGGGGACACTGAAGCTTTCTTT. Amino acids: CARSLDGGGDTEAFF.

This clone was seen a single time. The rearrangement uses TRBV7-9 and TRBJ2-7, with a possible D match to TRBD2 (6 bases). This CDR3 comprises 14 residues. Per the germline V gene, CDR1 is SEHNR and CDR2 is FQNEAQ (reference sequence). Trimming removed 0 bases from V and 9 bases from J, with 15 bases in between. In DNA, the CDR3 is TGTGCCAGCAGCTTAGCGGCGAACCCCGGGGGGCAGTACTTC. It specifies CASSLAANPGGQYF.

The chain joins TRBV28 to TRBJ1-1, with D possibly TRBD1 on 6 matching bases. Germline assignment: CDR1 MDHEN and CDR2 SYDVKM. With 6 bases removed from V and 1 base from J, the gap between germline ends came to 27 bases. The CDR3 runs 19 residues. The CDR3 bases are TGTGCCAGCAGCCCCTACTTCCTCGGGCAGGGGTTGTCGAACACTGAAGCTTTCTTT. This gives the protein CASSPYFLGQGLSNTEAFF.

J is TRBJ1-2 and V is TRBV5-4; D unresolved. Per the germline V gene, CDR1 is SGHNT and CDR2 is YYREEE (reference sequence). This CDR3 has 14 amino acids. V lost 0 bases and J 0 bases, leaving 6 bases between the germline ends. The CDR3 loop reads CASSLGAANYGYTF. CDR3 coding DNA: TGTGCCAGCAGCTTGGGGGCAGCTAACTATGGCTACACCTTC.

The genes are TRBV4-1 and TRBJ1-3; TRBD1 aligns across 8 bases. Germline assignment: CDR1 MGHRA and CDR2 YSYEKL. The J segment lost 4 bases and the V segment lost 1 base, leaving 9 bases of the junction unmatched. The CDR3 is 17 amino acids. The CDR3 bases are TGCGCCAGCAGCCAAGGACGGCAGGGGGCAGCGGGAAACACCATATATTTT. Its translation: CASSQGRQGAAGNTIYF.

The CDR3 region has the DNA TGTGCCATCATGGGTGGAGGGGATGAGCAGTTCTTC. It translates to CAIMGGGDEQFF. J is TRBJ2-1 and V is TRBV10-3, with TRBD2 as a possible D gene (6 bases). This CDR3 has 12 amino acids. Deletions cut 7 bases from V and 8 bases from J, with 12 bases between. Germline V lookup: CDR1 ENHRY, CDR2 SYGVKD.

The chain has TRBV2 and TRBJ2-7; tentative D call: TRBD2 (6 bases). The CDR3 runs 14 residues. The V end was cut by 3 bases, the J end by 2 bases, with 11 bases between. Germline CDR1 reads SNHLY; CDR2 reads FYNNEI. CDR3: CASSDGTLTYEQYF. The CDR3 DNA reads TGTGCCAGCAGTGACGGGACTTTAACCTACGAGCAGTACTTC.

This chain joins TRBV28 and TRBJ1-1; D uncertain. This CDR3 has 16 amino acids. Germline loops: CDR1 MDHEN, CDR2 SYDVKM. Trimming took off 4 bases at V and 2 bases at J, with 17 bases between the two ends. In nucleotides, the CDR3 is TGTGCCAGCAGTTCTTTCTTCCTAGAGATAAACACTGAAGCTTTCTTT. Translation: CASSSFFLEINTEAFF.

The table lists this clone with a few counts. The chain carries TRBV19 and TRBJ1-5; D is undetermined. The CDR3 is made up of 14 amino acids. Trimming took off 2 bases at V and 7 bases at J, with 12 bases between the two ends. The germline gives CDR1 LNHDA, CDR2 SQIVND (reference sequence). Here the CDR3 reads CASSIQATGQPQHF. The CDR3 DNA is TGTGCCAGTAGTATACAGGCCACGGGGCAGCCCCAGCATTTT.

This sequence joins TRBV7-8 and TRBJ2-7, with 8 positions matching TRBD2. CDR1 and CDR2 (germline): SGHVS, FQNEAQ. V shed 0 bases, J shed 2 bases, and the junction held 0 bases outside the gene matches. CDR3 length: 14 residues. CDR3 in amino acids: CASSLAAGAYEQYF. In DNA, the CDR3 is TGTGCCAGCAGCTTAGCAGCGGGAGCCTACGAGCAGTACTTC.